The 5 T cell receptor beta chains below come from one sample, sequenced in a study of blood T cell repertoires in COVID-19. Produced via immunoSEQ multiplex PCR; TCRdb's table is partial and in-frame only. Of a few hundred thousand clones listed, approximately 88% are singletons. The specimen sequenced was peripheral blood. Source of these receptors: a woman in her 30s with COVID-19, enrolled during active disease.

The V and J genes are TRBV2 and TRBJ1-5; D is perhaps TRBD1 (6 bases). Germline-derived CDR1 and CDR2 are SNHLY and FYNNEI. The CDR3 is 15 residues long. V was shortened by 6 bases and J by 1 base, with 13 bases between the two germline ends. The CDR3 DNA sequence: TGTGCCAGCAGAGACGACAGGAGGAGCAATCAGCCCCAGCATTTT. Amino acid sequence: CASRDDRRSNQPQHF.

This chain uses TRBV5-4 with TRBJ2-1; 10 bases line up with TRBD1. Trimming at V came to 2 bases and at J to 8 bases, leaving 10 bases not matched to a gene. In germline, CDR1 is SGHNT, CDR2 YYREEE (reference sequence). The CDR3 extends over 16 amino acids. The CDR3 region has the DNA TGTGCCAGCAGCTTACCTTCCCGGGACAGGGGAGATGAGCAGTTCTTC. This translates into CASSLPSRDRGDEQFF.

This clone was detected only once. The chain couples TRBV28 to TRBJ1-3; 7 bases align to TRBD1. V was pared by 5 bases and J by 10 bases, with 5 bases of the junction left unmatched. CDR3 length: 12 residues. Germline assignment: CDR1 MDHEN and CDR2 SYDVKM. The CDR3 region is CASSLRQGTIYF. Here the CDR3 DNA reads TGTGCCAGCAGTCTAAGACAGGGAACCATATATTTT.

This clone was seen a few times. V and J are TRBV11-3 and TRBJ2-1, with a weak D call TRBD2 (7 bases). Germline values: CDR1 SGHNT, CDR2 YENEEA. Trimming shortened V by 1 base and J by 10 bases, and 14 bases separated the two germline ends. The CDR3 covers 14 residues. The CDR3 region is CASSLVRGGYEQFF. The CDR3 nucleotides are TGTGCCAGCAGCTTAGTAAGGGGGGGATACGAGCAGTTCTTC. The full variable domain, its missing parts supplied by reference TRBV11-3 and TRBJ2-1, is EAGVVQSPRYKIIEKKQPVAFWCNPISGHNTLYWYLQNLGQGPELLIRYENEEAVDDSQLPKDRFSAERLKGVDSTLKIQPAELGDSAVYLCASSLVRGGYEQFFGPGTRLTVL.

The J gene is TRBJ1-4, the V gene TRBV7-6, with 7 nucleotides matching TRBD1. CDR1 and CDR2 (germline): SGHVS, FNYEAQ. The CDR3 has 16 residues. J was trimmed by 0 bases and V by 5 bases; bases with no gene match: 6. For the CDR3, the DNA is TGTGCCAGCAGCAGGACAGGATACGCAACTAATGAAAAACTGTTTTTT. Its translation: CASSRTGYATNEKLFF.